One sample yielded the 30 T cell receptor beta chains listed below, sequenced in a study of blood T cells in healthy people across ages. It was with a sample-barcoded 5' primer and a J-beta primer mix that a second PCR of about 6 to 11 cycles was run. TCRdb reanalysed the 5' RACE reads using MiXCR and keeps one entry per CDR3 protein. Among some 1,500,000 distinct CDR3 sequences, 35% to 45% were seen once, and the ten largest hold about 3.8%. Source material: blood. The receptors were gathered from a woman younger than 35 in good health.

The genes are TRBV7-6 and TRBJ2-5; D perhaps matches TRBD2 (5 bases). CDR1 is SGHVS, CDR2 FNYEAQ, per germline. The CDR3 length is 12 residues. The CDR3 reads CARERSQETQYF. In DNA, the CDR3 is TGTGCTAGGGAGAGGAGCCAAGAGACCCAGTACTTC.

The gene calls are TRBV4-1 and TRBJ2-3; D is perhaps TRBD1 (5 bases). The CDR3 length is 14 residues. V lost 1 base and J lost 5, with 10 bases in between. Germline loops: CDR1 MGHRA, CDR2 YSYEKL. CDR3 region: CASSQAGSGDTQYF. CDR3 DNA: TGCGCCAGCAGCCAAGCAGGGTCGGGAGATACGCAGTATTTT.

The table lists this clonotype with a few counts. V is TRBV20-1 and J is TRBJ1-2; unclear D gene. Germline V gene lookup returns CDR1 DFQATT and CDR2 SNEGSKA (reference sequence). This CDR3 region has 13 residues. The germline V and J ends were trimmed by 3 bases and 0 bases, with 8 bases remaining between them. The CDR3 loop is CSASGPANYGYTF. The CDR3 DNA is TGCAGTGCTAGCGGTCCAGCTAACTATGGCTACACCTTC.

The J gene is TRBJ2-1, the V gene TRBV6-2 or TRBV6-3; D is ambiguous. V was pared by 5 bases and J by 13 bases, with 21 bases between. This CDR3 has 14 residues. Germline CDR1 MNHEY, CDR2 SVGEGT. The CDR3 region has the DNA TGTGCCAGCAGTCGTCCTGACGAGAAAGAGACCCAGTTCTTC. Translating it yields CASSRPDEKETQFF.

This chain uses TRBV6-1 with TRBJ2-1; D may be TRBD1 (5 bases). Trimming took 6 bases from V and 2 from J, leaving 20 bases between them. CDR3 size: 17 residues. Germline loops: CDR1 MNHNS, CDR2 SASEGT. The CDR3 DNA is TGTGCCAGCAGGCCTCGATGGGGCAGGGAACCCTACAATGAGCAGTTCTTC. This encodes CASRPRWGREPYNEQFF.

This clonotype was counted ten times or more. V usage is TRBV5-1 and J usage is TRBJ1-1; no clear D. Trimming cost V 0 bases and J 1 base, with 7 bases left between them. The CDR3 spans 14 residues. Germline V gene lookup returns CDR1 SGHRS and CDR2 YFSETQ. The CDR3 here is CASSLVSGNTEAFF. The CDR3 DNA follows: TGCGCCAGCAGCTTGGTCAGCGGGAACACTGAAGCTTTCTTT.

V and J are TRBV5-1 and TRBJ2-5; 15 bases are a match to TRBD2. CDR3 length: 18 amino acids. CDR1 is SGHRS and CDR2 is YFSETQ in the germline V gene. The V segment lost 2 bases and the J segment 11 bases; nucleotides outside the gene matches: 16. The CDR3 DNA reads TGCGCCAGCAGCTTCGGACTAGCGGGAGGGGGGACTTACAATGAGCAGTACTTC. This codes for CASSFGLAGGGTYNEQYF.

The chain's CDR3 is CASSVVGSIYNEQFF. The CDR3 nucleotides are TGTGCCAGCAGCGTAGTTGGTAGTATCTACAATGAGCAGTTCTTC. The chain carries TRBV7-3 and TRBJ2-1; D call uncertain. Germline V gene data show CDR1 as SGHTA and CDR2 as FQGTGA. V lost 5 bases and J 3 bases, leaving 14 bases between the germline ends. The CDR3 is 15 residues long.

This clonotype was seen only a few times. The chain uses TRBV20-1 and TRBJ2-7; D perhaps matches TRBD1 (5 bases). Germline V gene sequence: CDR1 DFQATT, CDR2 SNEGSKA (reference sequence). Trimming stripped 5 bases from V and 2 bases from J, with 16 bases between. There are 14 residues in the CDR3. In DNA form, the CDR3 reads TGCAGTGCTCAAAGGAGCAGGGCGGCCTACGAGCAGTACTTC. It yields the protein CSAQRSRAAYEQYF.

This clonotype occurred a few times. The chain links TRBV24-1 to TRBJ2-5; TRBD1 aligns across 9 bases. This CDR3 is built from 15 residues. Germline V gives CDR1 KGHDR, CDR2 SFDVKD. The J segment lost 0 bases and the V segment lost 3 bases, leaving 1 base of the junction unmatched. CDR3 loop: CATSDRDRDQETQYF. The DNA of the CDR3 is TGTGCCACCAGTGATAGGGACAGGGACCAAGAGACCCAGTACTTC.

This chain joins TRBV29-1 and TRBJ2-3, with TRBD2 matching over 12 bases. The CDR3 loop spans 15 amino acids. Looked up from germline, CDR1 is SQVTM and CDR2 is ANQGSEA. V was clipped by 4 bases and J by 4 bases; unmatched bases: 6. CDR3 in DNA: TGCAGCGTTGCCCCGACTAGCGGGGGCGCAGATACGCAGTATTTT. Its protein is CSVAPTSGGADTQYF.

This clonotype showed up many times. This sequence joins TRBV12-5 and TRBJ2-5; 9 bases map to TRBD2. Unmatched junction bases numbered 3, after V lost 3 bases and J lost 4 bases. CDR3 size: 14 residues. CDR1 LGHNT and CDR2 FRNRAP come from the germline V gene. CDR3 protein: CASGFQLAGETQYF. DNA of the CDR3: TGTGCTAGTGGTTTCCAACTAGCGGGAGAGACCCAGTACTTC.

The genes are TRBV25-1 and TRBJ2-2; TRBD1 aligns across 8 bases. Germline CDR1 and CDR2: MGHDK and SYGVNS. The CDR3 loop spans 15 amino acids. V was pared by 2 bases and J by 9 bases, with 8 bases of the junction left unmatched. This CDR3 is CASSEPGQGIRELFF. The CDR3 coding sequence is TGTGCCAGCAGTGAACCAGGACAGGGAATACGGGAGCTGTTTTTT.

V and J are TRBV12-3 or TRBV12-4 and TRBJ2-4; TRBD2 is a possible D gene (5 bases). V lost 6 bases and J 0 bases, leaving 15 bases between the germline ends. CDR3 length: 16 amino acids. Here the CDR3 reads CASSHTRGRAKNIQYF. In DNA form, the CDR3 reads TGTGCCAGCAGCCACACTAGAGGGAGAGCCAAAAACATTCAGTACTTC.

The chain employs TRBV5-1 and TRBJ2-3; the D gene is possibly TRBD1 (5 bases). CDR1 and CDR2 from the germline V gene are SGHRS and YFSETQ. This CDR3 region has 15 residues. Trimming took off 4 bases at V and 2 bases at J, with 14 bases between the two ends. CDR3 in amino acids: CASSVRGRTTDTQYF. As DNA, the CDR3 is TGCGCCAGCAGCGTTAGGGGCAGGACCACAGATACGCAGTATTTT.

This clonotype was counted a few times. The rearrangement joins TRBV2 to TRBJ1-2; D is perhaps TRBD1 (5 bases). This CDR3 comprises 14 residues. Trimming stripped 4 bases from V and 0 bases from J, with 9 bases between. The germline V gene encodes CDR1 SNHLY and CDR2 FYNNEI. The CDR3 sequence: CASSGGTSNYGYTF. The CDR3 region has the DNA TGTGCCAGCAGTGGTGGGACCTCTAACTATGGCTACACCTTC.

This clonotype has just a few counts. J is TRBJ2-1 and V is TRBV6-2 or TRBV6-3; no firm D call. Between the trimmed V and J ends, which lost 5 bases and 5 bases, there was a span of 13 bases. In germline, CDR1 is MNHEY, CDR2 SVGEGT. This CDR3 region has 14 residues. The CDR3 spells CASSGSLENNEQFF. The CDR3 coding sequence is TGTGCCAGCAGTGGCTCCCTAGAGAACAATGAGCAGTTCTTC.

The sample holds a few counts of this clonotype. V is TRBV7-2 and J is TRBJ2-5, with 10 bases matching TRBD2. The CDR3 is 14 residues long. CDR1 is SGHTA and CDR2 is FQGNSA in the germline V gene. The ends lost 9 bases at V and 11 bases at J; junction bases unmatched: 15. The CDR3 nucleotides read TGTGCCAGTCCGAGCGGGAGGGCGAGCAATGAGCAGTACTTC. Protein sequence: CASPSGRASNEQYF.

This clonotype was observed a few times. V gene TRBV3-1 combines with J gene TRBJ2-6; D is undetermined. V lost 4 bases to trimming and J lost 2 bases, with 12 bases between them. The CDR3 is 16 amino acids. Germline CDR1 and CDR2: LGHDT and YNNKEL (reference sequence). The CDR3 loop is CASSPSRSAGANVLTF. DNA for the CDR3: TGTGCCAGCAGCCCTTCTCGAAGTGCTGGGGCCAACGTCCTGACTTTC.

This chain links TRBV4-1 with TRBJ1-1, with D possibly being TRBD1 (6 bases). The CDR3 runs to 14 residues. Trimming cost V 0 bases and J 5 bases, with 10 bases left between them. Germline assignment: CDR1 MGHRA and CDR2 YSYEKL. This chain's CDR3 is CASSQDQGPTEAFF. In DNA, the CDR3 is TGCGCCAGCAGCCAAGATCAGGGGCCGACTGAAGCTTTCTTT.

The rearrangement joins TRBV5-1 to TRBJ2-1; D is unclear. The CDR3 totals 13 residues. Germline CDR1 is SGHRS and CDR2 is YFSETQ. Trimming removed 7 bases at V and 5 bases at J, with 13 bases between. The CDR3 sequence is CASQRLPDNEQFF. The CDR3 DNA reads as TGCGCCAGCCAGCGACTCCCTGACAATGAGCAGTTCTTC.

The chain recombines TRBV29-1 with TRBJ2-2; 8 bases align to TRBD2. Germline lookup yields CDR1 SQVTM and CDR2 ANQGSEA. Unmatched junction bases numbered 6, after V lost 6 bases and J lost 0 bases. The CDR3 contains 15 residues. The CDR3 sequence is CSVVDSGANTGELFF. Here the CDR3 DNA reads TGCAGCGTCGTGGATAGCGGGGCGAACACCGGGGAGCTGTTTTTT.

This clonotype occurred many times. DNA for the CDR3: TGTGCCAGCAGTTACGACAGGGGGCTCTACAATGAGCAGTTCTTC. The encoded protein is CASSYDRGLYNEQFF. This chain connects TRBV6-5 to TRBJ2-1, with TRBD1 matching over 10 bases. CDR3 length: 15 amino acids. V lost 2 bases and J lost 3; bases outside the gene matches: 1. Germline V gives CDR1 MNHEY, CDR2 SVGAGI.

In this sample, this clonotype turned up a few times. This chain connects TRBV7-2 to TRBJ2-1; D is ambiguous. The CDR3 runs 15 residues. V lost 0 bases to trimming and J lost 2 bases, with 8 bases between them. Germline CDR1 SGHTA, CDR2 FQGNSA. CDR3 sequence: CASSLAASTYNEQFF. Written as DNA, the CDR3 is TGTGCCAGCAGCTTAGCAGCCTCAACCTACAATGAGCAGTTCTTC.

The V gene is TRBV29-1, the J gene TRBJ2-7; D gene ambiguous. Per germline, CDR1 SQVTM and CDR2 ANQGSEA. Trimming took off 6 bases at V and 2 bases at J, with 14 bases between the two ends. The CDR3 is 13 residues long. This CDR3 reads CSVLPTHTYEQYF. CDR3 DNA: TGCAGCGTACTTCCGACACATACCTACGAGCAGTACTTC.

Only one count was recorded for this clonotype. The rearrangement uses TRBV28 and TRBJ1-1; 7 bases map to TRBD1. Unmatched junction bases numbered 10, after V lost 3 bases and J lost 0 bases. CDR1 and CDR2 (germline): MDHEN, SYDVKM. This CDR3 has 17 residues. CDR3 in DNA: TGTGCCAGCAGTTTGGAAAGAGGGGGCTTCATGAACACTGAAGCTTTCTTT. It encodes CASSLERGGFMNTEAFF.

The CDR3 is CATSDAGRLEQYF. The CDR3 DNA reads as TGTGCCACCAGTGATGCGGGAAGGCTGGAGCAGTACTTC. The V call is TRBV24-1, the J call TRBJ2-7; perhaps TRBD2 as D (6 bases). Germline CDR1 reads KGHDR; CDR2 reads SFDVKD. V shed 3 bases and J shed 7 bases, with 12 bases lying between them. CDR3 length: 13 residues.

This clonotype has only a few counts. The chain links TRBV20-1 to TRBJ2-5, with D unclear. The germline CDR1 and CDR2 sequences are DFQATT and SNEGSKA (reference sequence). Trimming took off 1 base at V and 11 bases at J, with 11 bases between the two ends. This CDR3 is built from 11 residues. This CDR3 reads CSARGLGRQYF. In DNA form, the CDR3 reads TGCAGTGCTAGAGGGCTAGGAAGGCAGTACTTC.

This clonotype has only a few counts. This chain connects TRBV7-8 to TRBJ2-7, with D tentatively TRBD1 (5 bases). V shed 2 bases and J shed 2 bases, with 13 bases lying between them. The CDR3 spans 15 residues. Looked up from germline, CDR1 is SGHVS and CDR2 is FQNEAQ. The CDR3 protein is CASSLHRQLTYEQYF. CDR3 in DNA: TGTGCCAGCAGCTTACATCGACAGCTTACCTACGAGCAGTACTTC.

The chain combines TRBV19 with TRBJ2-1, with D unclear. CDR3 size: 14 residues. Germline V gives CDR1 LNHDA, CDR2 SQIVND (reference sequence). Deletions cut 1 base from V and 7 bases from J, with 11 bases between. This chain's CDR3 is CASSIGSWKNEQFF. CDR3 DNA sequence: TGTGCCAGTAGTATAGGCTCGTGGAAGAATGAGCAGTTCTTC. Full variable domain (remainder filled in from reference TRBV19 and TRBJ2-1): DGGITQSPKYLFRKEGQNVTLSCEQNLNHDAMYWYRQDPGQGLRLIYYSQIVNDFQKGDIAEGYSVSREKKESFPLTVTSAQKNPTAFYLCASSIGSWKNEQFFGPGTRLTVL.